This T cell receptor beta chain was identified during a study of tumor-infiltrating lymphocytes in primary liver carcinoma. A remark on this clonotype: A read error may produce the germline difference seen at one junction end.

DNA and RNA were both co-extracted from approximately 22-30 mg of bulk tissue that had not been sorted. Enrolled patients were chronically infected with HBV and treatment-naive. Priming with a constant-region primer yielded TCR beta cDNA from about 480 ng total RNA. Slightly modified ARM-PCR, run as three nested multiplex PCR rounds, produced the TCR beta libraries. TCRdb fed the multiplex PCR reads into MiXCR, producing one record per CDR3 protein. The repertoire consists of around 27,000 distinct CDR3 sequences, with around three quarters occurring once and the leading ten covering around half. The source of this sequence is a man aged 35-49 years with primary liver carcinoma and hepatitis B virus infection. Specimen: liver tumor tissue from sampling region 3. Subset indicated: tumor region T3, left-lateral pole.

CDR3 loop: CASSLEGRYGGTQYF. The CDR3 nucleotides read TGCGCCAGCAGCTTAGAGGGCCGGTATGGAGGGACCCAATACTTC. The chain has TRBV5-1 and TRBJ2-5; D perhaps matches TRBD2 (6 bases). CDR1 SGHRS and CDR2 YFSETQ come from the germline V gene. The CDR3 contains 15 residues.